The rows below give T cell receptor beta chains drawn from one sample of a study of OX40 agonist ivuxolimab in advanced cancers. Generated by immunoSEQ multiplex PCR, the TCRdb table keeps only in-frame clones and is missing some. This sample has tens of thousands of clones, with approximately 94% found just once. The source material was CD4+ or CD8+ T cells sorted from blood, sampled in a trial of the OX40 agonist ivuxolimab. The source of these receptors is an adult with an advanced solid tumor such as melanoma, head and neck, liver or kidney cancer. CDR3s include the opening cysteine and the closing phenylalanine or tryptophan. A D gene is named only where the DNA matches it firmly. The size field is filled for only some rows; it gives once, few, many or a size class.

j_gene | d_gene | abundance | v_gene | len | CDR3aa | CDR3nt
TRBJ2-3 | . | . | TRBV7-6 | 14 | CASSSPLLPDTQYF | TGTGCCAGCAGCTCCCCCCTTCTACCTGATACGCAGTATTTT
TRBJ1-1 | TRBD1 | . | TRBV28 | 13 | CASSYRGSTEAFF | TGTGCCAGCAGTTACAGGGGTAGCACTGAAGCTTTCTTT
TRBJ2-6 | . | . | TRBV30 | 13 | CAWSVRGANVLTF | TGTGCCTGGAGTGTCAGGGGGGCCAACGTCCTGACTTTC
TRBJ1-1 | . | . | TRBV27 | 13 | CASSLHKNTEAFF | TGTGCCAGCAGTTTACACAAGAACACTGAAGCTTTCTTT
TRBJ1-2 | TRBD1 | . | TRBV28 | 14 | CASSSRDRERGYTF | TGTGCCAGCAGTTCAAGGGACAGGGAACGCGGCTACACCTTC
TRBJ1-2 | . | . | TRBV27 | 16 | CASSALDSTANYGYTF | TGTGCCAGCAGTGCCCTCGACAGTACTGCTAACTATGGCTACACCTTC
TRBJ1-1 | TRBD1 | . | TRBV6-6 | 14 | CASSSDRLATEAFF | TGTGCCAGCAGTTCGGACAGGCTGGCGACTGAAGCTTTCTTT
TRBJ1-2 | TRBD1 | . | TRBV27 | 14 | CASSSRQGIYGYTF | TGTGCCAGCAGTTCGCGACAGGGGATCTATGGCTACACCTTC
TRBJ2-7 | . | . | TRBV7-9 | 16 | CASSLSSGSWAYEQYF | TGTGCCAGCAGCTTAAGCTCGGGAAGCTGGGCCTACGAGCAGTACTTC
TRBJ1-1 | . | once | TRBV19 | 13 | CASSKGGRTEAFF | TGTGCCAGTAGTAAGGGGGGCCGCACTGAAGCTTTCTTT
TRBJ2-7 | . | . | TRBV5-5 | 15 | CASSLEGALTYEQYF | TGTGCCAGCAGCTTGGAAGGGGCCCTTACCTACGAGCAGTACTTC
TRBJ2-1 | TRBD2 | . | TRBV5-1 | 19 | CASSTGTSGGRSSYNEQFF | TGCGCCAGCAGCACTGGGACTAGCGGGGGCCGAAGCTCTTACAATGAGCAGTTCTTC
TRBJ1-2 | TRBD1 | . | TRBV6-5 | 15 | CASSYLTGGDYGYTF | TGTGCCAGCAGTTACTTGACAGGGGGTGACTATGGCTACACCTTC
TRBJ2-3 | . | . | TRBV19 | 16 | CASSIEHFKGTDTQYF | TGTGCCAGTAGTATAGAACATTTCAAGGGCACAGATACGCAGTATTTT
TRBJ2-5 | . | once | TRBV6-5 | 14 | CASSSYTYQETQYF | TGTGCCAGCAGCTCCTACACGTACCAAGAGACCCAGTACTTC
TRBJ2-1 | . | . | TRBV28 | 17 | CASSLRQTWSSYNEQFF | TGTGCCAGCAGTTTAAGGCAGACATGGTCCTCCTACAATGAGCAGTTCTTC
TRBJ2-5 | . | . | TRBV11-2 | 13 | CASRETEQETQYF | TGTGCCAGCAGAGAGACCGAACAAGAGACCCAGTACTTC
TRBJ2-3 | TRBD2 | . | TRBV27 | 15 | CASSLAEPSTDTQYF | TGTGCCAGCAGTCTAGCGGAACCTAGCACAGATACGCAGTATTTT
TRBJ1-1 | . | . | TRBV5-1 | 13 | CASSPGVRPEAFF | TGCGCCAGCAGCCCAGGAGTTAGGCCTGAAGCTTTCTTT
TRBJ2-7 | TRBD2 | . | TRBV9 | 15 | CASSVSGSLVDEQYF | TGTGCCAGCAGCGTTAGCGGGAGCTTGGTCGACGAGCAGTACTTC
TRBJ1-4 | . | . | TRBV4-3 | 15 | CASSQGSGWNEKLFF | TGCGCCAGCAGCCAAGGGTCAGGGTGGAATGAAAAACTGTTTTTT
TRBJ2-3 | . | . | TRBV23-1 | 17 | CASSQSPTDFSTDTQYF | TGCGCCAGCAGTCAATCCCCGACGGACTTTAGCACAGATACGCAGTATTTT
TRBJ2-7 | . | . | TRBV6-1 | 15 | CASSETAEFPYEQYF | TGTGCCAGCAGTGAAACGGCGGAATTCCCCTACGAGCAGTACTTC
TRBJ2-2 | TRBD1 | . | TRBV6-1 | 15 | CASERQGALPGELFF | TGTGCCAGCGAAAGACAGGGGGCCCTGCCCGGGGAGCTGTTTTTT
TRBJ2-7 | TRBD1 | few | TRBV5-4 | 14 | CASSSTGAAYEQYF | TGTGCCAGCAGCTCGACAGGGGCGGCCTACGAGCAGTACTTC
TRBJ2-1 | . | . | TRBV11-2 | 14 | CASRENAGSNEQFF | TGTGCCAGCAGAGAAAACGCGGGCTCCAATGAGCAGTTCTTC
TRBJ2-7 | . | once | TRBV27 | 13 | CASSLHEAYEQYF | TGTGCCAGCAGTTTACACGAGGCCTACGAGCAGTACTTC
TRBJ2-3 | . | once | TRBV5-4 | 16 | CASSPTGTRGTDTQYF | TGTGCCAGCAGCCCGACCGGGACTCGGGGCACAGATACGCAGTATTTT
TRBJ2-7 | TRBD1 | . | TRBV7-3 | 14 | CASSFGTGQYEQYF | TGTGCCAGCAGCTTTGGGACAGGGCAATACGAGCAGTACTTC
TRBJ2-7 | TRBD1 | . | TRBV4-1 | 15 | CASSLRTGGSYEQYF | TGCGCCAGCAGCCTCCGGACAGGGGGTTCCTACGAGCAGTACTTC
TRBJ1-2 | TRBD1 | . | TRBV2 | 14 | CASVPGQGVRGYTF | TGTGCCAGCGTTCCGGGACAGGGTGTAAGGGGCTACACCTTC
TRBJ1-1 | TRBD1 | . | TRBV27 | 14 | CASSSTGGGPEAFF | TGTGCCAGCAGTTCGACAGGGGGGGGCCCTGAAGCTTTCTTT
TRBJ1-1 | . | once | TRBV21-1 | 17 | CASSPFAGTANYTEAFF | TGTGCCAGCAGCCCTTTCGCCGGGACAGCAAACTATACTGAAGCTTTCTTT
TRBJ1-5 | . | . | TRBV27 | 15 | CASSYSGGSGQPQHF | TGTGCCAGCAGTTACTCCGGGGGCTCGGGTCAGCCCCAGCATTTT
TRBJ2-7 | . | once | TRBV4-2 | 15 | CASSQEGEAEGEQYF | TGTGCCAGCAGCCAAGAGGGCGAGGCGGAGGGTGAGCAGTACTTC
TRBJ2-7 | TRBD2 | . | TRBV28 | 17 | CASRPGLAGASSYEQYF | TGTGCCAGCAGACCGGGACTAGCGGGAGCTAGCTCCTACGAGCAGTACTTC
TRBJ1-4 | . | . | TRBV28 | 14 | CASGPGGANEKLFF | TGTGCCAGTGGTCCCGGGGGCGCTAATGAAAAACTGTTTTTT
TRBJ1-2 | . | . | TRBV15 | 14 | CATQGSEANYGYTF | TGTGCCACCCAGGGGTCCGAAGCTAACTATGGCTACACCTTC
TRBJ1-2 | TRBD1 | . | TRBV29-1 | 11 | CSVGQGSGYTF | TGCAGCGTGGGACAGGGCTCTGGCTACACCTTC